These 30 T cell receptor beta chains were all obtained from the same sample, sequenced in a study of human T cells and chemical hapten exposure. Indicated time point: pre-sensitization, week 0. Specified treatment: therapeutic diphenylcyclopropenone sensitization with weekly scalp DPC. TCRdb called the RACE reads again in MiXCR, with one record for every CDR3 protein. The top ten clones hold around 9.6% of a sample with tens of thousands of distinct CDR3 sequences, approximately 9.9% of them seen once. The sequencing used whole blood, collected in connection with sensitization to the hapten diphenylcyclopropenone (DPC). These receptors all stem from a man aged 35-49 years with alopecia areata. Some clones in this sample may be carry-over from other donors' samples.

The V gene is TRBV28, the J gene TRBJ1-4; D is perhaps TRBD1 (5 bases). Trimming cost V 1 base and J 11 bases, with 8 bases left between them. CDR3 length: 12 amino acids. Germline-derived CDR1 and CDR2 are MDHEN and SYDVKM. The CDR3 nucleotides read TGTGCCAGCAGTTTATTGGGGGGTAAACTGTTTTTT. Protein product: CASSLLGGKLFF.

This clonotype showed up just a few times. The rearrangement links TRBV5-4 to TRBJ2-2; the D gene is possibly TRBD2 (6 bases). CDR3 size: 14 residues. The germline V gene encodes CDR1 SGHNT and CDR2 YYREEE (reference sequence). Trimming stripped 5 bases from V and 3 bases from J, with 11 bases between. DNA for the CDR3: TGTGCCAGCAGAAGCGGGTCCTACACCGGGGAGCTGTTTTTT. It codes for CASRSGSYTGELFF.

The V and J genes are TRBV28 and TRBJ1-4; D call uncertain. The CDR3 totals 14 residues. Germline assignment: CDR1 MDHEN and CDR2 SYDVKM. V shed 6 bases and J shed 5 bases, with 13 bases lying between them. The CDR3 loop is CASRSGGPNEKLFF. The CDR3, as DNA: TGTGCCAGCAGATCCGGAGGGCCGAATGAAAAACTGTTTTTT.

This chain uses TRBV28 with TRBJ2-2; no definite D call. CDR1 is MDHEN and CDR2 is SYDVKM in the germline V gene. The CDR3 is 14 amino acids. V dropped 7 bases and J dropped 0 bases, with 9 bases sitting between them. Written as DNA, the CDR3 is TGTGCCAGCAAGTTAGCCACGAACACCGGGGAGCTGTTTTTT. This codes for CASKLATNTGELFF.

This clonotype came up many times. The chain carries TRBV5-1 and TRBJ1-1, with no clear D. Trimming stripped 0 bases from V and 0 bases from J, with 6 bases between. Germline V CDR1 and CDR2: SGHRS, YFSETQ. The CDR3 sequence is 14 residues long. The CDR3 loop is CASSLGGLNTEAFF. The DNA of the CDR3 is TGCGCCAGCAGCTTGGGGGGTTTGAACACTGAAGCTTTCTTT. Using reference TRBV5-1 and TRBJ1-1 for the parts outside the CDR3, the full variable domain is KAGVTQTPRYLIKTRGQQVTLSCSPISGHRSVSWYQQTPGQGLQFLFEYFSETQRNKGNFPGRFSGRQFSNSRSEMNVSTLELGDSALYLCASSLGGLNTEAFFGQGTRLTVV.

A word on this clonotype: A much larger clone lies one base from this, so it may be a read error. The chain recombines TRBV7-2 with TRBJ2-5; D is possibly TRBD1 (6 bases). The CDR3 spans 15 residues. Germline V CDR1 and CDR2: SGHTA, FQGNSA. CDR3 protein: CASSLGDTSQGTQYF. The DNA of the CDR3 is TGTGCCAGCAGCTTAGGGGACACTAGTCAAGGGACCCAGTACTTC.

This clonotype has at least ten counts. The chain has TRBV24-1 and TRBJ2-1, with TRBD2 matching over 10 bases. V lost 4 bases to trimming and J lost 4 bases; unmatched junction nucleotides: 6. CDR3 length: 16 amino acids. Germline-derived CDR1 and CDR2 are KGHDR and SFDVKD. Written as DNA, the CDR3 is TGTGCCACCAGTGACCCTAGCGGGAGTTTTTACAATGAGCAGTTCTTC. It codes for CATSDPSGSFYNEQFF.

In this sample, this clonotype turned up many times. V usage is TRBV12-3 or TRBV12-4 and J usage is TRBJ1-1, with a weak D call TRBD1 (5 bases). The CDR3 totals 15 residues. The germline V and J ends were trimmed by 7 bases and 1 base, with 16 bases remaining between them. CDR3 in amino acids: CASTPRGGWNTEAFF. Here the CDR3 DNA reads TGTGCCAGCACCCCACGGGGCGGGTGGAACACTGAAGCTTTCTTT.

This clonotype has at least ten counts. The J gene is TRBJ2-7, the V gene TRBV12-3 or TRBV12-4; TRBD1 is a possible D gene (6 bases). CDR3 length equals 12 residues. Trimming cost V 3 bases and J 4 bases, with 7 bases left between them. CDR3 residues: CASSFQGYEQYF. The DNA of the CDR3 is TGTGCCAGCAGTTTTCAGGGGTACGAGCAGTACTTC.

This clonotype was seen only once. A much larger clone is a single base away; this may be a read error. The gene calls are TRBV7-3 and TRBJ2-3; 13 bases are a match to TRBD2. CDR3 length equals 19 residues. Germline assignment: CDR1 SGHTA and CDR2 FQGTGA. After removal of 1 base from V and 2 bases from J, the junction contained 9 bases not matched to a gene. CDR3 sequence (DNA): TGTGCCAGCAGCTTAATGGTGACTAGCGGGAGGAGGGTCACAGATACGCAGTATTTT. Protein: CASSLMVTSGRRVTDTQYF.

Sample share makes this clonotype medium-sized. This chain joins TRBV28 and TRBJ2-1; 9 bases are shared with TRBD2. V lost 2 bases to trimming and J lost 8 bases; unmatched junction nucleotides: 4. The CDR3 is 14 amino acids. Germline V CDR1 and CDR2: MDHEN, SYDVKM. CDR3 in amino acids: CASSLIAGDHEQFF. CDR3 bases: TGTGCCAGCAGTTTAATAGCGGGAGATCATGAGCAGTTCTTC.

This clonotype was detected only a few times. V and J are TRBV11-2 and TRBJ2-2, with D unresolved. The CDR3 spans 15 residues. Germline lookup yields CDR1 SGHAT and CDR2 FQNNGV. Trimming took off 0 bases at V and 4 bases at J, with 9 bases between the two ends. DNA of the CDR3: TGTGCCAGCAGCTTAGATCCCTGGGGCACCGGGGAGCTGTTTTTT. Its translation is CASSLDPWGTGELFF.

This clonotype was counted at least ten times. V gene TRBV6-1 combines with J gene TRBJ2-3; the D gene is possibly TRBD1 (6 bases). V was pared by 5 bases and J by 0 bases, with 9 bases between. From germline, CDR1 is MNHNS and CDR2 SASEGT. The CDR3 runs to 14 residues. For the CDR3, the DNA is TGTGCCAGCAGTCGGACAGCGAGCACAGATACGCAGTATTTT. Its translation is CASSRTASTDTQYF.

This clonotype was picked up many times. This chain connects TRBV15 to TRBJ1-1; no clear D. Germline V gene lookup returns CDR1 LNHNV and CDR2 YYDKDF (reference sequence). The V end lost 8 bases, the J end lost 2 bases, and 9 bases lay between the germline ends. The CDR3 totals 12 residues. CDR3 DNA: TGTGCCACCGGGCATCTCAACACTGAAGCTTTCTTT. Residues: CATGHLNTEAFF.

The genes are TRBV7-9 and TRBJ2-2; TRBD2 aligns across 14 bases. The length of the CDR3 is 21 residues. The germline gives CDR1 SEHNR, CDR2 FQNEAQ (reference sequence). The V and J ends lost 4 bases and 4 bases, in that order; junction bases with no gene match: 17. Here the CDR3 reads CASSYIPGLAGARGATGELFF. As DNA, the CDR3 is TGTGCCAGCAGCTATATCCCGGGACTAGCGGGAGCCCGTGGGGCCACCGGGGAGCTGTTTTTT.

The genes are TRBV27 and TRBJ2-2, with 7 bases identical to TRBD1. V lost 7 bases to trimming and J lost 7 bases; unmatched junction nucleotides: 9. Germline CDR1 and CDR2: MNHEY and SMNVEV (reference sequence). There are 14 residues in the CDR3. CDR3: CASMRGGVGGELFF. As DNA, the CDR3 is TGTGCCAGCATGAGAGGGGGCGTCGGCGGGGAGCTGTTTTTT.

This clonotype was recorded at least ten times. The V gene is TRBV7-2, the J gene TRBJ1-5, with 7 bases that match TRBD1. The CDR3 is 15 amino acids. The V gene end was trimmed by 1 base and the J gene end by 3 bases; junction bases not matched to a gene: 3. The germline V gene has CDR1 SGHTA and CDR2 FQGNSA. This CDR3 reads CASSLGGQNNQPQHF. CDR3 nucleotides: TGTGCCAGCAGCTTAGGGGGACAGAACAATCAGCCCCAGCATTTT. Variable domain in full (rest from reference TRBV7-2 and TRBJ1-5): GAGVSQSPSNKVTEKGKDVELRCDPISGHTALYWYRQSLGQGLEFLIYFQGNSAPDKSGLPSDRFSAERTGGSVSTLTIQRTQQEDSAVYLCASSLGGQNNQPQHFGDGTRLSIL.

This clonotype was detected only a few times. The CDR3 is CASSPDTPYEQYF. CDR3 DNA sequence: TGTGCCAGCTCACCGGACACTCCCTACGAGCAGTACTTC. This sequence joins TRBV18 and TRBJ2-7; perhaps TRBD1 as D (5 bases). The CDR3 runs to 13 residues. The ends were cut back, 3 bases at V and 2 bases at J, with 8 bases in the middle. Germline-derived CDR1 and CDR2 are KGHSH and LQKENI.

The V and J genes are TRBV28 and TRBJ2-7; a possible D gene is TRBD1 (6 bases). The germline V and J ends were trimmed by 6 bases and 2 bases, with 8 bases remaining between them. Looked up from germline, CDR1 is MDHEN and CDR2 is SYDVKM. The CDR3 covers 12 residues. The CDR3 bases are TGTGCCAGCAGAGGGGGAACCTACGAGCAGTACTTC. This sequence encodes CASRGGTYEQYF.

This clonotype was seen ten or more times. The chain is built from TRBV20-1 and TRBJ2-5, with TRBD2 as a possible D gene (6 bases). Germline V gives CDR1 DFQATT, CDR2 SNEGSKA (reference sequence). V shed 7 bases and J shed 5 bases, with 11 bases lying between them. This CDR3 is built from 11 residues. CDR3 nucleotides: TGCAGTGAAAGGGCGGGGGAGACCCAGTACTTC. Translation: CSERAGETQYF.

This clonotype was counted many times. This chain links TRBV7-3 with TRBJ2-5; no definite D call. Germline CDR1 SGHTA, CDR2 FQGTGA. V was pared by 5 bases and J by 0 bases, with 7 bases between. The CDR3 contains 13 residues. This CDR3 is CASSPRNQETQYF. The CDR3, as DNA: TGTGCCAGCAGCCCGAGGAACCAAGAGACCCAGTACTTC.

Only a few counts were recorded for this clonotype. This chain uses TRBV12-3 or TRBV12-4 with TRBJ1-5; 7 bases match TRBD1. The CDR3 extends over 14 amino acids. V lost 7 bases and J lost 4; bases outside the gene matches: 7. The CDR3 spells CASKGDSENQPQHF. The CDR3 DNA sequence: TGTGCCAGCAAAGGGGACAGTGAGAATCAGCCCCAGCATTTT.

This clonotype was seen a few times. A much larger clone differs from this one at a single base, so this may be a read error. This rearrangement joins TRBV7-8 to TRBJ2-3; D is ambiguous. CDR1 is SGHVS and CDR2 is FQNEAQ in the germline V gene. The CDR3 totals 16 residues. The CDR3 DNA sequence: TGTGTCAGCAGCTTCCGACCAGTATCAAGCACAGATACGCAGTATTTT. As protein: CVSSFRPVSSTDTQYF.

In this sample, this clonotype turned up a few times. The chain couples TRBV20-1 to TRBJ2-2; TRBD2 agrees at 16 bases. J lost 0 bases, V lost 4 bases, and 5 bases had no gene match. CDR1 is DFQATT and CDR2 is SNEGSKA in the germline V gene (reference sequence). The CDR3 consists of 18 residues. Here the CDR3 DNA reads TGCAGTGCTAACGGGGGGACTAGCGGGAGGGCGAACACCGGGGAGCTGTTTTTT. Encoded protein: CSANGGTSGRANTGELFF.

This clonotype was recorded at least ten times. The chain couples TRBV3-1 to TRBJ2-5; D is undetermined. The V end lost 1 base, the J end lost 4 bases, and 13 bases lay between the germline ends. The germline gives CDR1 LGHDT, CDR2 YNNKEL (reference sequence). The CDR3 runs 15 residues. Here the CDR3 DNA reads TGTGCCAGCAGCCAAGGAAGGCTGATCGGAGAGACCCAGTACTTC. Translation gives CASSQGRLIGETQYF.

This clonotype occurred many times. CDR3 protein: CASKAYQYEQYF. For the CDR3, the DNA is TGTGCCAGCAAAGCGTACCAATACGAGCAGTACTTC. J is TRBJ2-7 and V is TRBV28, with D uncertain. The V end was cut by 7 bases, the J end by 4 bases, with 11 bases between. Per germline, CDR1 MDHEN and CDR2 SYDVKM. CDR3 length: 12 residues. Full variable domain (outside the CDR3, taken from reference TRBV28 and TRBJ2-7): DVKVTQSSRYLVKRTGEKVFLECVQDMDHENMFWYRQDPGLGLRLIYFSYDVKMKEKGDIPEGYSVSREKKERFSLILESASTNQTSMYLCASKAYQYEQYFGPGTRLTVT.

This clonotype was counted ten times or more. A junction end diverges from the germline sequence, so it may reflect a read error. The chain has TRBV28 and TRBJ2-1, with D possibly being TRBD1 (6 bases). The germline V gene encodes CDR1 MDHEN and CDR2 SYDVKM. The CDR3 is 15 amino acids. The CDR3 coding sequence is TGTGCCAGCAGTACCAAAGGGGCCAGGGGTTTCGGGAAGGTCTTC. It codes for CASSTKGARGFGKVF.

This clonotype has at least ten counts. This rearrangement joins TRBV7-9 to TRBJ1-5; TRBD1 aligns across 7 bases. The CDR3 totals 12 residues. CDR1 is SEHNR, CDR2 FQNEAQ, per germline (reference sequence). With 6 bases clipped from V and 13 bases from J, the junction kept 9 bases outside the gene matches. The CDR3, as DNA: TGTGCCAGCAGTACCCCGAGGGGGCCTCAGCATTTT. This gives the protein CASSTPRGPQHF.

The table lists this clonotype with a few counts. The genes are TRBV7-2 and TRBJ2-5, with TRBD1 matching 7 bases. The CDR3 length is 14 residues. J lost 1 base, V lost 8 bases, and 7 bases had no gene match. Germline V gene lookup returns CDR1 SGHTA and CDR2 FQGNSA. The CDR3 is CASSRDSFQETQYF. CDR3 DNA sequence: TGTGCCAGCTCGAGGGACAGCTTCCAAGAGACCCAGTACTTC.

This chain links TRBV5-1 with TRBJ1-2, with D unresolved. Trimming pared 1 base from V and 4 bases from J, leaving 8 bases between. CDR3 length: 13 residues. Germline assignment: CDR1 SGHRS and CDR2 YFSETQ. The CDR3 sequence: CASSLSQSYGYTF. The CDR3 nucleotides are TGCGCCAGCAGCTTGAGCCAGAGCTATGGCTACACCTTC.